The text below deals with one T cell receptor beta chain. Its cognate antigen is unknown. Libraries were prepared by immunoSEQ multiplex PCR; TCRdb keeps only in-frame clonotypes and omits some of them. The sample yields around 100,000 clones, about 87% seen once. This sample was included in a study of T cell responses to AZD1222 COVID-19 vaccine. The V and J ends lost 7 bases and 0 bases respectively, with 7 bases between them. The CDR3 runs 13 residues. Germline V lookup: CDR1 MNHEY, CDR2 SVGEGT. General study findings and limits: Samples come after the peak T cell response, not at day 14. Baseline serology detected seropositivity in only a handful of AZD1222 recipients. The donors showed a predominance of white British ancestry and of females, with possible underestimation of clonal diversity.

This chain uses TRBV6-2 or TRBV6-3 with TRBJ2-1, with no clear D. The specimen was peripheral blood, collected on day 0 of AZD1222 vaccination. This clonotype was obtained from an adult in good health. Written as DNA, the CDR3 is TGTGCCAGCACCCCGAGCTCCTACAATGAGCAGTTCTTC. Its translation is CASTPSSYNEQFF.